This T cell receptor (beta chain) originates from a study of STAT3 mutations in large granular lymphocyte leukemia. Overall study context: Roughly half of the longitudinally sequenced T-LGLL patients carried detectable canonical activating STAT3 mutations. More than half of T-LGLL patients received immunosuppressive therapy.

Profiling relied on immunoSEQ multiplex PCR, and the TCRdb table lists in-frame clones only, not all of them. The top ten hold roughly half of the sample, which has under 15,000 clones, roughly 80% seen once. Study results and caveats: In some patients, a small highly pathogenic clone possibly went undetected. All newly emerging clones after therapy were STAT3 wild type. Every T-LGLL patient had at least one immunodominant TCRbeta clonotype.

In the case of this clone: Its matching antigen is unknown.

CDR1 is MNHNY, CDR2 SVGAGI, per germline (reference sequence). V lost 7 bases and J lost 4; bases outside the gene matches: 6. This CDR3 is built from 14 residues. The sequence came from a man in his sixties with T-cell large granular lymphocyte leukemia. Some clones in this sample may be carry-over from other donors' samples. The chain joins TRBV6-6 to TRBJ2-7, with TRBD2 matching 11 bases. The source material was peripheral blood mononuclear cells. CDR3 loop: CASNPGTSGYEQYF. In nucleotides, the CDR3 is TGTGCCAGCAACCCCGGGACTAGCGGTTACGAGCAGTACTTC.